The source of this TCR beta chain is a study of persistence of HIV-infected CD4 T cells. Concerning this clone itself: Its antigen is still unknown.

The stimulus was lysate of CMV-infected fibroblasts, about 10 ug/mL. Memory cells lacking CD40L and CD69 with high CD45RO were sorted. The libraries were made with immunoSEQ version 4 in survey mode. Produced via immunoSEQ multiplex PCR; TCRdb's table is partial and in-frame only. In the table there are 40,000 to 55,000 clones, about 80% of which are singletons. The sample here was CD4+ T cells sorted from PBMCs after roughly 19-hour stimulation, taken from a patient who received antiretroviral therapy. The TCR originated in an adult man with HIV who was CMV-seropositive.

The CDR3 bases are TGTGCCAGCAGCCCCCGGGTTGGGGAGGAGACCCAGTACTTC. Protein sequence: CASSPRVGEETQYF. V gene TRBV7-2 combines with J gene TRBJ2-5, with D possibly TRBD2 on 5 matching bases. Germline V gene sequence: CDR1 SGHTA, CDR2 FQGNSA. Trimming stripped 5 bases from V and 5 bases from J, with 15 bases between. This CDR3 contains 14 residues.